The text below deals with one T cell receptor beta chain. The sample belongs to a study of human thymus T cells. Only in-frame clones appear in the TCRdb table, and some are missing; sequencing was by immunoSEQ multiplex PCR. The repertoire has under 70,000 clones, about 93% of them found once; the top ten carry over 5%. The sequencing sample was made of blood. The receptor was isolated from a boy younger than two with a congenital heart defect but otherwise immunologically healthy.

The CDR3 region is CASSFLRATDTQYF. CDR3 nucleotide sequence: TGTGCCAGCAGTTTCCTCAGGGCCACAGATACGCAGTATTTT. The rearrangement joins TRBV27 to TRBJ2-3; D is perhaps TRBD1 (5 bases). Germline values: CDR1 MNHEY, CDR2 SMNVEV (reference sequence). V shed 3 bases and J shed 2 bases, with 9 bases lying between them. The CDR3 totals 14 residues.